This passage covers 18 T cell receptor beta chains from one sample sequenced in a study of neurological immune-mediated disorders. MiXCR was run by TCRdb on the 5' RACE reads, yielding one entry per CDR3 protein. The sample gives about 59,000 distinct CDR3 sequences, roughly 13% of which show up once; approximately 12% is in the top ten. The sequenced sample was PBMCs. Every receptor here comes from a woman between 55 and 75 years old with HTLV-1-associated myelopathy (HAM/TSP).

This clonotype was detected ten times or more. The chain combines TRBV12-3 or TRBV12-4 with TRBJ2-3; D ambiguous. With 6 bases removed from V and 5 bases from J, the gap between germline ends came to 6 bases. CDR3 length: 11 amino acids. As DNA, the CDR3 is TGTGCCAGCAGCGAGAGAGATACGCAGTATTTT. It is translated as CASSERDTQYF.

The rearrangement uses TRBV7-2 and TRBJ2-1; a possible D gene is TRBD1 (5 bases). Germline-derived CDR1 and CDR2 are SGHTA and FQGNSA. There are 19 residues in the CDR3. Trimming cost V 5 bases and J 4 bases, with 27 bases left between them. The chain's CDR3 is CASSPPPRAGRYRYNEQFF. CDR3 DNA sequence: TGTGCCAGCAGCCCACCCCCTAGGGCAGGGCGGTATAGGTACAATGAGCAGTTCTTC. The whole variable domain, remainder taken from reference TRBV7-2 and TRBJ2-1, is GAGVSQSPSNKVTEKGKDVELRCDPISGHTALYWYRQSLGQGLEFLIYFQGNSAPDKSGLPSDRFSAERTGGSVSTLTIQRTQQEDSAVYLCASSPPPRAGRYRYNEQFFGPGTRLTVL.

This chain links TRBV5-6 with TRBJ2-1; weak D call: TRBD2 (6 bases). Germline CDR1 SGHDT, CDR2 YYEEEE. This CDR3 contains 14 residues. V was cut by 0 bases and J by 8 bases, with 12 bases left in between. For the CDR3, the DNA is TGTGCCAGCAGCTTGGGCGTGGAGGGTTATGAGCAGTTCTTC. Translated, it gives CASSLGVEGYEQFF.

Remarks on this clonotype: A single base separates this from a much larger clone, so it may be a read error. The chain links TRBV4-1 to TRBJ2-7, with D hard to call. Trimming removed 4 bases from V and 3 bases from J, with 16 bases in between. This CDR3 contains 15 residues. The germline V gene encodes CDR1 MGHRA and CDR2 YSYEKL. The CDR3 loop is CASSLLVGQFYEQYF. CDR3 sequence (DNA): TGCGCCAGCAGCCTCCTTGTGGGTCAATTCTACGAGCAGTACTTC.

This clonotype was picked up many times. The J gene is TRBJ2-3, the V gene TRBV12-3 or TRBV12-4; no clear D gene. The CDR3 length is 14 residues. V gave up 3 bases and J gave up 1 base, with 8 bases separating them. The CDR3 sequence: CASSFRMGTDTQYF. The DNA for the CDR3 is TGTGCCAGCAGTTTTAGAATGGGCACAGATACGCAGTATTTT.

There are many counts of this clonotype. The chain is built from TRBV7-3 and TRBJ2-5; D call uncertain. V lost 2 bases, J lost 0 bases, and 4 bases lay in between. This CDR3 region has 13 residues. In germline, CDR1 is SGHTA, CDR2 FQGTGA. The CDR3 DNA is TGTGCCAGCAGCTTATCGTACCAAGAGACCCAGTACTTC. It encodes CASSLSYQETQYF.

This clonotype appeared many times. The chain employs TRBV20-1 and TRBJ2-7; 8 nucleotides line up with TRBD2. The CDR3 is 15 amino acids. The ends lost 0 bases at V and 3 bases at J; junction bases unmatched: 7. Germline V gene data show CDR1 as DFQATT and CDR2 as SNEGSKA (reference sequence). CDR3 residues: CSARDGTSYLYEQYF. As DNA, the CDR3 is TGCAGTGCTAGAGATGGGACTAGTTATCTCTACGAGCAGTACTTC.

This clonotype was seen repeatedly, ten times or more. This sequence joins TRBV7-2 and TRBJ1-3, with no clear D. V lost 4 bases and J 0 bases, leaving 10 bases between the germline ends. Per germline, CDR1 SGHTA and CDR2 FQGNSA. The CDR3 covers 15 residues. The CDR3 reads CASSSGPNSGNTIYF. The CDR3 DNA follows: TGTGCCAGCAGCTCCGGACCGAACTCTGGAAACACCATATATTTT.

Comment on this clonotype: A read error may produce the germline difference seen at one junction end. CDR3 residues: CANSLDLGWENTDTQNF. In DNA form, the CDR3 reads TGTGCCAACAGCTTAGATTTGGGGTGGGAGAACACAGATACGCAGAATTTT. The chain carries TRBV7-2 and TRBJ2-3, with D perhaps TRBD2 (5 bases). The germline V gene has CDR1 SGHTA and CDR2 FQGNSA. CDR3 size: 17 residues.

In its sample, this clonotype was seen many times. The rearrangement joins TRBV6-5 to TRBJ1-6; D not resolved. Germline lookup yields CDR1 MNHEY and CDR2 SVGAGI. The CDR3 loop spans 13 amino acids. The V and J ends lost 9 bases and 7 bases respectively, with 13 bases between them. As DNA, the CDR3 is TGTGCCAGTAAATCTGAGGTCAATTCACCCCTCCACTTT. This gives the protein CASKSEVNSPLHF.

This chain's CDR3 is CASSQGQASSYNEQFF. The CDR3 DNA is TGTGCCAGCAGCCAAGGGCAGGCTAGCTCCTACAATGAGCAGTTCTTC. V is TRBV4-2 and J is TRBJ2-1; no clear D gene. V gave up 1 base and J gave up 0 bases, with 10 bases separating them. The CDR3 runs to 16 residues. Germline loops: CDR1 LGHNA, CDR2 YNFKEQ.

This clonotype was seen at least ten times. The chain carries TRBV20-1 and TRBJ2-3, with 7 bases identical to TRBD2. Germline V gives CDR1 DFQATT, CDR2 SNEGSKA (reference sequence). The V segment lost 2 bases and the J segment 0 bases; nucleotides outside the gene matches: 2. The CDR3 extends over 14 amino acids. The CDR3 DNA reads as TGCAGTGCTAGATATAGCGGGAGCACAGATACGCAGTATTTT. Its translation: CSARYSGSTDTQYF.

A note on this clonotype: The germline gene is not matched at one end of the junction; a read error may be the cause. This chain uses TRBV29-1 with TRBJ2-7; D uncertain. The CDR3 covers 12 residues. Looked up from germline, CDR1 is SQVTM and CDR2 is ANQGSEA. In nucleotides, the CDR3 is TGCAGCGTATCGGATAACTCCTACGAGCAGAACTTT. It yields the protein CSVSDNSYEQNF.

The sample holds many counts of this clonotype. The V and J genes are TRBV7-3 and TRBJ2-2; no reliable D call. Trimming pared 3 bases from V and 5 bases from J, leaving 7 bases between. CDR3 size: 13 residues. Looked up from germline, CDR1 is SGHTA and CDR2 is FQGTGA. Here the CDR3 reads CASSLSPTGELFF. CDR3 DNA: TGTGCCAGCAGCTTGAGTCCGACCGGGGAGCTGTTTTTT.

This clonotype was recorded at least ten times. The chain combines TRBV7-9 with TRBJ2-1; D remains ambiguous. With 2 bases removed from V and 6 bases from J, the gap between germline ends came to 14 bases. CDR3 length: 15 residues. The germline CDR1 and CDR2 sequences are SEHNR and FQNEAQ (reference sequence). As DNA, the CDR3 is TGTGCCAGCAGCTTATGGGGTCTAGGTGGCAATGAGCAGTTCTTC. Translated, it gives CASSLWGLGGNEQFF.

This clonotype was counted at least ten times. The V gene is TRBV4-1, the J gene TRBJ2-7; D is possibly TRBD2 (6 bases). V lost 1 base and J 2 bases, leaving 12 bases between the germline ends. The CDR3 has 15 amino acids. The germline gives CDR1 MGHRA, CDR2 YSYEKL. CDR3 nucleotide sequence: TGCGCCAGCAGCCAAGTTGGGGCGGGGACCTACGAGCAGTACTTC. This encodes CASSQVGAGTYEQYF.

There are many counts of this clonotype. V gene TRBV11-3 combines with J gene TRBJ2-3; 11 nucleotides align to TRBD1. This CDR3 spans 16 amino acids. Losses at the gene ends were 5 bases for V and 5 bases for J; bases not matched to a gene: 9. CDR1 is SGHNT and CDR2 is YENEEA in the germline V gene. CDR3 loop: CASSLDGTGGGDTQYF. The DNA for the CDR3 is TGTGCCAGCAGCCTCGACGGGACAGGGGGAGGAGATACGCAGTATTTT.

This clonotype was seen repeatedly, ten times or more. The V and J genes are TRBV7-2 and TRBJ2-3; 11 nucleotides agree with TRBD1. This CDR3 spans 16 amino acids. CDR1 is SGHTA, CDR2 FQGNSA, per germline. With 3 bases clipped from V and 4 bases from J, the junction kept 6 bases outside the gene matches. CDR3 amino acids: CASSLTRDRGADTQYF. As DNA, the CDR3 is TGTGCCAGCAGCTTGACCCGGGACAGGGGGGCAGATACGCAGTATTTT. The whole variable domain, filled in from reference TRBV7-2 and TRBJ2-3, reads GAGVSQSPSNKVTEKGKDVELRCDPISGHTALYWYRQSLGQGLEFLIYFQGNSAPDKSGLPSDRFSAERTGGSVSTLTIQRTQQEDSAVYLCASSLTRDRGADTQYFGPGTRLTVL.